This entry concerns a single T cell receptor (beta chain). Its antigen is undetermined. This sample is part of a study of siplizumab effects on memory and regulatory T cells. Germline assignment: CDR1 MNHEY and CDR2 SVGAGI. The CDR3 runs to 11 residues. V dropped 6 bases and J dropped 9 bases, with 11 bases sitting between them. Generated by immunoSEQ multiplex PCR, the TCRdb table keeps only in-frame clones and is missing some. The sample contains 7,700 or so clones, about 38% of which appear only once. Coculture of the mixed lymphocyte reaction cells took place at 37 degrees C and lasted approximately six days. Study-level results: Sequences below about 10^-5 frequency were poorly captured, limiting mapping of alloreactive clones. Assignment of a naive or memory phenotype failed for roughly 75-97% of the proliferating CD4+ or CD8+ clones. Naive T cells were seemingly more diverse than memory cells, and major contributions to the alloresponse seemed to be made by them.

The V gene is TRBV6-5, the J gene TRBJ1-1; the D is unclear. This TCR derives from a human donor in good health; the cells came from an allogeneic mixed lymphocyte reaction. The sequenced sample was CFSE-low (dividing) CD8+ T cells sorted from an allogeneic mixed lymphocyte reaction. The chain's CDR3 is CASRSGLQAFF. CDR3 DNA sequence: TGTGCCAGCAGGTCCGGATTGCAAGCTTTCTTT.